This T cell receptor (beta chain) was documented in a study of human versus mouse CDR3 diversity and MHC coevolution. Study-wide background: The immunoSEQ assay reportedly detects one in 200,000 T cells.

The method was immunoSEQ multiplex PCR; TCRdb's version includes in-frame clones alone and lacks a portion of them. The sample lists around 77,000 clones; 80% to 95% were seen once. Study results and limitations: Human CDR3s averaged more deletions and insertions than mouse CDR3s. Among all groups, most of the three human donors showed least clonal inequality.

V was trimmed by 1 base and J by 8 bases, leaving 16 bases between them. Per the germline V gene, CDR1 is SGHRS and CDR2 is YFSETQ. This CDR3 is built from 16 residues. This clone was found once. Antigen unknown. The chain is built from TRBV5-1 and TRBJ1-6; D is unclear. The sequence was obtained from a person between 25 and 70 years old in good health. Sequencing input: naive CD4+ T cells from blood. Indicated subset: CD45RO-negative CD62L-positive naive CD4 T cells. The CDR3 reads CASSLFGDPEDSPLHF. CDR3 in DNA: TGCGCCAGCAGCTTGTTCGGAGACCCCGAGGATTCACCCCTCCACTTT. Drawing the rest from reference TRBV5-1 and TRBJ1-6, the complete variable domain is KAGVTQTPRYLIKTRGQQVTLSCSPISGHRSVSWYQQTPGQGLQFLFEYFSETQRNKGNFPGRFSGRQFSNSRSEMNVSTLELGDSALYLCASSLFGDPEDSPLHFGNGTRLTVT.